This T cell receptor beta chain was recorded in a study of T cell repertoires in cytomegalovirus infection (dated by TCRdb to about 2019). As for the study more broadly: Donor HLA type was relevant to the analysis, because carriage of CMV infection together with the matching HLA type was indicated by public TCR beta signatures. Results and caveats for the whole study, not just this receptor: In both this cohort and an independent approximately 350-donor cohort, the cumulative frequency of public TCR beta family members distinguished carriers of CMV infection plus the relevant HLA type. The ex vivo response was dominated by HLA-C-restricted CMV-specific TCR beta clonotypes, which also provided the single most frequent clonotype in two of eight donors.

V lost 6 bases and J lost 9 bases, and the count of bases not matched to a germline gene is 15. CDR1 and CDR2, looked up from the germline V gene (reference sequence), are LNHDA and SQIVND. Its CDR3 holds 16 amino acids, cysteine through phenylalanine. The entry retains the CDR3 DNA only, 48 bases that are in frame from base 1. TCRdb lists the instrument as Illumina HiSeq 1500. TCRdb reworked the public reads: Q25 trimming with fastp, MiXCR clone assembly, productive beta chains retained. Under each unique CDR3 protein, matching rows form one entry showing the most common genes and DNA. The sample table records 680,000 or so distinct CDR3 sequences; 35% of these occur just once. The ten biggest clones cover around 2.8% of the sample. With respect to this clonotype: Its antigen specificity is not known. Base qualities were left out, and no much larger clone turns up one base away.

This clonotype was sampled from a human donor in good health (CMV status not recorded). Some clones in this sample may be carry-over from other donors' samples. The V gene is TRBV19 and the J gene is TRBJ2-1; TRBD2 agrees with 9 junctional bases. Sequenced input: PBMCs. The DNA sequence follows: TGTGCCAGTAGCCCGAGGGAAGCGGGAGGTAGAAGTGAGCAGTTCTTC. Its product reads: CASSPREAGGRSEQFF.